These T cell receptor beta chains were read from a single sample in a study of technical replicates of blood from a handful of donors. The assay was immunoSEQ multiplex PCR, and TCRdb's table has in-frame clones only and misses some. Here the sample spans some 87,000 clones, approximately 96% being singletons. Sequenced: T cells isolated from PBMCs. All receptors come from a human donor in good health. Both conserved end residues are part of each CDR3. A D gene is named only where the DNA matches it firmly. Size is stated for part of the rows, as once, few or many counts, or as a class when the clone is expanded.

TRBD2 - TRBJ2-1 TRBV30 CAWRRPRGAGGLYNEQFF TGTGCCTGGAGGCGCCCCCGAGGGGCGGGAGGGCTCTACAATGAGCAGTTCTTC
- - TRBJ2-7 TRBV5-1 CASSPAGYEQYF TGCGCCAGCAGCCCCGCGGGGTACGAGCAGTACTTC
TRBD1 - TRBJ1-1 TRBV27 CASSLGQESEAFF TGTGCCAGCAGTTTAGGACAGGAGAGTGAAGCTTTCTTT
- once TRBJ1-2 TRBV7-2 CASSLVRHPEGYGYTF TGTGCCAGCAGCTTAGTTCGGCACCCGGAGGGCTATGGCTACACCTTC
- - TRBJ2-3 TRBV6-1 CASTRSSGGDTQYF TGTGCCAGCACCAGGAGTAGCGGCGGAGATACGCAGTATTTT
- - TRBJ1-4 TRBV28 CASSLMGEGEREKLFF TGTGCCAGCAGCCTAATGGGCGAGGGTGAGCGTGAAAAACTGTTTTTT
TRBD1 - TRBJ1-4 TRBV29-1 CSVRQGVREKLFF TGCAGCGTTCGACAGGGGGTCCGTGAAAAACTGTTTTTT
- - TRBJ1-1 TRBV9 CASSVVGTPNTEAFF TGTGCCAGCAGCGTAGTGGGCACCCCGAACACTGAAGCTTTCTTT
- - TRBJ2-5 TRBV19 CASSIGQSQETQYF TGTGCCAGTAGTATAGGACAGAGCCAAGAGACCCAGTACTTC
- - TRBJ2-2 TRBV6-4 CASSVTRTGELFF TGTGCCAGCAGTGTTACTAGGACCGGGGAGCTGTTTTTT
- - TRBJ2-5 TRBV7-9 CASSTLETQYF TGTGCCAGCAGCACTCTAGAGACCCAGTACTTC
- - TRBJ2-2 TRBV6-4 CASSLQEYGELFF TGTGCCAGCAGTCTACAGGAATACGGGGAGCTGTTTTTT
TRBD1 - TRBJ1-3 TRBV15 CATSRDPRTTGQGSGNTIYF TGTGCCACCAGCAGAGATCCTCGGACTACGGGACAGGGCTCTGGAAACACCATATATTTT
- - TRBJ2-7 TRBV9 CASSPPQSYEQYF TGTGCCAGCAGCCCCCCACAGTCCTACGAGCAGTACTTC
- once TRBJ1-1 TRBV2 CASSGIANTEAFF TGTGCCAGCAGTGGTATAGCTAACACTGAAGCTTTCTTT
- - TRBJ2-7 TRBV14 CASSHSGTHPSYEQYF TGTGCCAGCAGCCATTCCGGGACACACCCTTCCTACGAGCAGTACTTC
- once TRBJ2-1 TRBV30 CASAVPPREQFF TGTGCTTCCGCTGTACCCCCCAGGGAGCAGTTCTTC
TRBD2 - TRBJ2-3 TRBV30 CAWQLAAITDTQYF TGTGCCTGGCAGCTAGCGGCCATCACAGATACGCAGTATTTT
TRBD1 once TRBJ1-3 TRBV7-9 CASSLTDRVGHTIYF TGTGCCAGCAGCTTAACCGACAGGGTTGGACACACCATATATTTT
- - TRBJ1-2 TRBV6-1 CASSSRRGGYGYTF TGTGCCAGCAGTTCACGTAGGGGGGGCTATGGCTACACCTTC
- - TRBJ1-1 TRBV7-2 CASSLAIAEAFF TGTGCCAGCAGCTTAGCGATAGCTGAAGCTTTCTTT
- - TRBJ1-2 TRBV30 CAWVRGNYGYTF TGTGCCTGGGTTAGGGGTAACTATGGCTACACCTTC
TRBD1 - TRBJ2-2 TRBV28 CAIKGTGGFGELFF TGTGCCATTAAGGGGACAGGGGGTTTCGGGGAGCTGTTTTTT
TRBD1 once TRBJ2-1 TRBV28 CASSFTGDYNEQFF TGTGCCAGCAGTTTCACAGGGGACTACAATGAGCAGTTCTTC
TRBD2 - TRBJ2-1 TRBV27 CASKDRLSGRAAVNEQFF TGTGCCAGCAAGGACAGGCTTAGCGGGAGGGCGGCGGTAAATGAGCAGTTCTTC